Listed below are T cell receptor beta chains from one sample, sequenced in a study of blood T cell repertoires in COVID-19. Only in-frame clones appear in the TCRdb table, and some are missing; sequencing was by immunoSEQ multiplex PCR. The table has approximately 390,000 clones, roughly 89% seen once. Sequencing was carried out using PBMCs or T cells enriched from blood (not recorded which). The receptors here all came from a woman in her forties or fifties who had recovered from COVID-19. Each CDR3 is given with its conserved first and last residue. D genes are given only for firm matches. Clone size is not always given. Where it is, it says once, few, many or a class for expanded clones.

>TRBV15|TRBJ1-6|-|-
CATSRADNSPLHF
TGTGCCACCAGCAGAGCAGATAATTCACCCCTCCACTTT
>TRBV29-1|TRBJ1-2|-|-
CSVDTLDRGNYGYTF
TGCAGCGTAGATACCTTGGACAGAGGGAACTATGGCTACACCTTC
>TRBV19|TRBJ1-5|-|-
CASSIQGGNQPQHF
TGTGCCAGTAGTATCCAGGGTGGGAATCAGCCCCAGCATTTT
>TRBV3-1/TRBV3-2|TRBJ2-7|-|-
CASSQDLASNYEQYF
TGTGCCAGCAGCCAAGATCTCGCCAGTAACTACGAGCAGTACTTC
>TRBV7-9|TRBJ1-1|-|-
CASSLVMRGRTEAFF
TGTGCCAGCAGCTTAGTAATGCGGGGGAGGACTGAAGCTTTCTTT
>TRBV3-1/TRBV3-2|TRBJ1-2|TRBD1|-
CASSQAPGQATIGYTF
TGTGCCAGCAGCCAGGCACCGGGACAGGCAACTATTGGCTACACCTTC
>TRBV19|TRBJ1-1|-|-
CASNPPGITEAFF
TGTGCCAGCAATCCCCCGGGAATCACTGAAGCTTTCTTT
>TRBV6-2/TRBV6-3|TRBJ2-5|TRBD2|-
CASSYTELAGRETQYF
TGTGCCAGCAGTTACACCGAACTAGCGGGGCGAGAGACCCAGTACTTC
>TRBV5-1|TRBJ1-1|TRBD1|-
CASSLGDRYNTEAFF
TGCGCCAGCAGCCTTGGGGACAGATATAACACTGAAGCTTTCTTT
>TRBV11-2|TRBJ2-1|-|-
CASSLTGDYEQFF
TGTGCCAGCAGCTTAACAGGGGACTATGAGCAGTTCTTC
>TRBV4-1|TRBJ1-1|-|few
CASSQGEEDMAFF
TGCGCCAGCAGCCAAGGGGAGGAGGATATGGCTTTCTTT
>TRBV5-8|TRBJ1-6|-|-
CASSLPGLRGSSYNSPLHF
TGTGCCAGCAGCTTACCAGGGTTGAGAGGTAGCTCCTATAATTCACCCCTCCACTTT
>TRBV10-3|TRBJ2-3|-|-
CAMNAEGLSGDTQYF
TGTGCCATGAACGCGGAAGGACTATCAGGAGATACGCAGTATTTT
>TRBV10-3|TRBJ2-7|-|-
CAISGERGQNFEQYF
TGTGCCATCAGTGGGGAGAGAGGACAGAACTTCGAGCAGTACTTC
>TRBV9|TRBJ1-1|TRBD1|few
CASSGGQGYTEAFF
TGTGCCAGCAGCGGCGGACAGGGCTACACTGAAGCTTTCTTT
>TRBV28|TRBJ1-4|-|-
CASSFSQLASTNEKLFF
TGTGCCAGCAGTTTCTCACAGTTGGCGTCAACTAATGAAAAACTGTTTTTT
>TRBV11-2|TRBJ2-1|TRBD2|once
CASSPGGGPHYEQFF
TGTGCCAGCAGCCCCGGGGGGGGGCCTCACTATGAGCAGTTCTTC
>TRBV7-3|TRBJ2-1|TRBD1|-
CASSLQGEVGNEQFF
TGTGCCAGCAGCCTACAGGGGGAGGTAGGAAATGAGCAGTTCTTC
>TRBV19|TRBJ2-5|TRBD1|-
CASSDRVIETQYF
TGTGCCAGTAGTGACAGGGTCATAGAGACCCAGTACTTC
>TRBV19|TRBJ1-2|TRBD1|-
CASSTPTGFVGDGYTF
TGTGCCAGTAGTACACCGACAGGGTTCGTGGGGGATGGCTACACCTTC
>TRBV7-3|TRBJ1-1|TRBD1|-
CASSQDPGQWIAFF
TGTGCCAGCAGCCAAGACCCGGGACAGTGGATTGCTTTCTTT
>TRBV19|TRBJ1-2|-|-
CASSIQAGLDGYTF
TGTGCCAGTAGTATACAAGCAGGCTTAGATGGCTACACCTTC
>TRBV29-1|TRBJ1-2|-|-
CSVAGVTAYGYTF
TGCAGCGTTGCGGGGGTGACGGCCTATGGCTACACCTTC
>TRBV11-2|TRBJ1-2|-|-
CASSLDLNRADYGYTF
TGTGCCAGCAGCTTAGATCTTAACAGGGCGGACTATGGCTACACCTTC
>TRBV28|TRBJ1-6|TRBD1|-
CATTGVGSPLHF
TGTGCTACCACAGGGGTTGGTTCACCCCTCCACTTT
>TRBV4-1|TRBJ2-5|-|-
CASSLPAGETQYF
TGCGCCAGCAGCCTTCCTGCAGGAGAGACCCAGTACTTC
>TRBV20-1|TRBJ2-5|-|-
CSALTGETQYF
TGCAGTGCCCTCACCGGGGAGACCCAGTACTTC
>TRBV4-3|TRBJ1-5|-|-
CASSQDRTDYSNQPQHF
TGCGCCAGCAGCCAAGATAGGACAGACTATAGCAATCAGCCCCAGCATTTT
>TRBV7-2|TRBJ2-3|TRBD2|-
CASSLRLAGIDTQYF
TGTGCCAGCAGCTTACGACTAGCGGGGATAGATACGCAGTATTTT
>TRBV7-9|TRBJ1-4|-|-
CASRREANEKLFF
TGTGCCAGCAGGAGAGAAGCTAATGAAAAACTGTTTTTT